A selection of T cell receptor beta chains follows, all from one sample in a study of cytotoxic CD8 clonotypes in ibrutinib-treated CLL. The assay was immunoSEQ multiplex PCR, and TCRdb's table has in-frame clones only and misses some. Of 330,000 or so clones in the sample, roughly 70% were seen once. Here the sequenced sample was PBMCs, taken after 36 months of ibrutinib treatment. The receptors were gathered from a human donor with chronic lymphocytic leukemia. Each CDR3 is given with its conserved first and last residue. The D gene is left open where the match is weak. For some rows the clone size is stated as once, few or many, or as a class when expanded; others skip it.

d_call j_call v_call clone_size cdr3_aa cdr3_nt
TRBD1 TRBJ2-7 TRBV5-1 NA CASSLAGQGPWEQYF TGCGCCAGCAGCTTGGCCGGACAGGGCCCTTGGGAGCAGTACTTC
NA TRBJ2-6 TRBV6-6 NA CASSLAWGNVLTF TGTGCCAGCAGCCTCGCTTGGGGCAACGTCCTGACTTTC
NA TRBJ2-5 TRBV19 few CASTGPTGETQYF TGTGCCAGTACCGGGCCCACTGGGGAGACCCAGTACTTC
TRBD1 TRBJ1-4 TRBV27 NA CASPTYRGESEKLFF TGTGCCAGCCCAACCTACAGGGGGGAAAGTGAAAAACTGTTTTTT
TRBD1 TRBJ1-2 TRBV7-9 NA CASSYSGTGIFGYTF TGTGCCAGCAGTTACTCCGGGACAGGGATCTTCGGCTACACCTTC
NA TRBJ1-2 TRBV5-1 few CASSLARPDYGYTF TGCGCCAGCAGCTTGGCCCGGCCGGACTATGGCTACACCTTC
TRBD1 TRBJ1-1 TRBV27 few CASSPGQGAVGEAFF TGTGCCAGCAGTCCTGGACAGGGGGCGGTCGGTGAAGCTTTCTTT
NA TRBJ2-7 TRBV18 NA CASSPQKGTYEQYF TGTGCCAGCTCACCTCAAAAGGGGACCTACGAGCAGTACTTC
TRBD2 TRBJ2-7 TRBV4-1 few CASSQVLTGGAYEQYF TGCGCCAGCAGCCAAGTTCTGACGGGAGGGGCCTACGAGCAGTACTTC
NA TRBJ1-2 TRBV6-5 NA CASSLDSANYGYTF TGTGCCAGCAGTCTAGACAGTGCTAACTATGGCTACACCTTC
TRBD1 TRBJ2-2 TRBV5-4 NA CASSLRSVGRGSTGELFF TGTGCCAGCAGCTTGCGCTCCGTTGGCAGGGGGAGCACCGGGGAGCTGTTTTTT
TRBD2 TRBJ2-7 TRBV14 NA CAGRGRAYEQYF TGTGCCGGCCGCGGGAGGGCCTACGAGCAGTACTTC
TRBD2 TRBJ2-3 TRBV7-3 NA CASSPLGGSTDTQYF TGTGCCAGCAGCCCCCTCGGGGGGAGCACAGATACGCAGTATTTT
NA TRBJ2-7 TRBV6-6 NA CASSYYSFYEQYF TGTGCCAGCAGTTACTACAGCTTTTACGAGCAGTACTTC
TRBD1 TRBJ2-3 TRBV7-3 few CASSSDRGTDTQYF TGTGCCAGCAGCTCGGACAGGGGAACAGATACGCAGTATTTT
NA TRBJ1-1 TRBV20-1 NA CSAYKNTEAFF TGCAGTGCTTACAAGAACACTGAAGCTTTCTTT
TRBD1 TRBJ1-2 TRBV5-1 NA CASSLGGQEDYGYTF TGCGCCAGCAGCTTAGGGGGACAGGAAGACTATGGCTACACCTTC
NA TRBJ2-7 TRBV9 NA CASSARTGTSYEQYF TGTGCCAGCAGCGCCCGTACAGGAACCTCCTACGAGCAGTACTTC
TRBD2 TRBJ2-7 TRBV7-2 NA CASSLTSGGYEQYF TGTGCCAGCAGCTTAACGAGCGGGGGGTACGAGCAGTACTTC
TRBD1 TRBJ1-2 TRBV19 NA CASSIRTGRFGYTF TGTGCCAGTAGTATTAGGACAGGCCGATTCGGCTACACCTTC
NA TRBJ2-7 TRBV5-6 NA CASSYGPPVLDEQYF TGTGCCAGCAGTTACGGACCCCCCGTCTTGGACGAGCAGTACTTC
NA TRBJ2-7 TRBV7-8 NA CASSRSTHEQYF TGTGCCAGCAGCCGTAGCACCCACGAGCAGTACTTC
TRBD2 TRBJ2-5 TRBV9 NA CASSQRAGGRGQETQYF TGTGCCAGCAGCCAACGGGCGGGAGGGAGGGGACAAGAGACCCAGTACTTC
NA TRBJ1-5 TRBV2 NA CASSERGWTTVQPQHF TGTGCCAGCAGTGAAAGAGGTTGGACGACAGTTCAGCCCCAGCATTTT
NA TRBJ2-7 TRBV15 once CATSRERGWIHF TGTGCCACCAGCAGAGAGCGGGGCTGGATTCACTTC
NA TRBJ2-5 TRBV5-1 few CASSFQLGQETQYF TGCGCCAGCAGCTTCCAGCTAGGGCAAGAGACCCAGTACTTC
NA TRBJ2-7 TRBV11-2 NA CASSLAYTSYEQYF TGTGCCAGCAGCTTAGCGTATACTTCCTACGAGCAGTACTTC
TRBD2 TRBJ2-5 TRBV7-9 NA CASSLVGLAGVSVLETQYF TGTGCCAGCAGCTTAGTCGGACTAGCGGGAGTCTCTGTCCTGGAGACCCAGTACTTC
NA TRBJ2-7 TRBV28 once CASTLGGRLQYF TGTGCCAGCACCCTCGGGGGGCGCTTGCAGTACTTC
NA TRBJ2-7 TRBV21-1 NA CASSKRRDRYEQYF TGTGCCAGCAGCAAACGGCGGGACAGATACGAGCAGTACTTC
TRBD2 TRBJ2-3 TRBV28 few CASSFLAASTDTQYF TGTGCCAGCAGTTTCCTAGCGGCTAGCACAGATACGCAGTATTTT
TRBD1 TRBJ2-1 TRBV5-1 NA CASSSGQGASYNEQFF TGCGCCAGCAGCTCTGGACAGGGGGCTTCCTACAATGAGCAGTTCTTC
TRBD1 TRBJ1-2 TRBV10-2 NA CASSEYGQGKNYGYTF TGCGCCAGCAGTGAGTACGGACAGGGGAAGAACTATGGCTACACCTTC
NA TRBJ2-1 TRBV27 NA CASSLVRGSYNEQFF TGTGCCAGCAGTTTAGTGCGGGGCTCCTACAATGAGCAGTTCTTC
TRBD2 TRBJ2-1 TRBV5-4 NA CASSLGLAGGNNEQFF TGTGCCAGCAGCTTGGGACTAGCGGGGGGTAACAATGAGCAGTTCTTC
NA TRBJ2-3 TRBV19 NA CASRDLERIDTQYF TGTGCCAGTCGAGACTTGGAAAGGATAGATACGCAGTATTTT
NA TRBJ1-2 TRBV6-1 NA CASSGVMAHYGYTF TGTGCCAGCAGTGGAGTGATGGCGCACTATGGCTACACCTTC
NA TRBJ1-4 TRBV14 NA CASSLGREKLFF TGTGCCAGCAGCCTCGGTCGGGAAAAACTGTTTTTT
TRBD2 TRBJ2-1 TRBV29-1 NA CSVELAGVNEQFF TGCAGCGTTGAACTAGCGGGAGTCAATGAGCAGTTCTTC
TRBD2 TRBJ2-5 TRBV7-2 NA CASSSIAGAGQETQYF TGTGCCAGCAGCTCCATAGCGGGAGCGGGCCAAGAGACCCAGTACTTC
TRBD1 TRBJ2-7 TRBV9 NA CASSVGQGAGYEQYF TGTGCCAGCAGCGTAGGCCAGGGGGCTGGCTACGAGCAGTACTTC
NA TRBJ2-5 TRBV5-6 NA CASSLLWAVRASQETQYF TGTGCCAGCAGCTTGTTATGGGCAGTTCGGGCGTCCCAAGAGACCCAGTACTTC
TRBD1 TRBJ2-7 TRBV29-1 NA CSVEDRVTQGHPNEQYF TGCAGCGTTGAAGATCGCGTTACACAGGGGCACCCCAACGAGCAGTACTTC
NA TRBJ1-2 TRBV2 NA CASLGTAGYTF TGTGCCAGCCTGGGGACGGCGGGCTACACCTTC
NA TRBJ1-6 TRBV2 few CASSGGNSPLHF TGTGCCAGCAGTGGAGGTAATTCACCCCTCCACTTT
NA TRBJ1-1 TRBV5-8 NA CASSLGGNRPNTEAFF TGTGCCAGCAGCTTGGGTGGAAACAGGCCGAACACTGAAGCTTTCTTT
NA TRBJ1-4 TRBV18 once CASSERVGEKLFF TGTGCCAGCTCGGAGAGGGTTGGGGAAAAACTGTTTTTT
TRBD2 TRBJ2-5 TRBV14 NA CASSQGFGGSVQETQYF TGTGCCAGCAGCCAAGGATTTGGCGGGAGTGTGCAAGAGACCCAGTACTTC
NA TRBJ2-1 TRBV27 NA CASRSGGPFEQFF TGTGCCAGCAGGTCCGGAGGGCCCTTTGAGCAGTTCTTC
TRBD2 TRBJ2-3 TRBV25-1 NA CASSELSWGLADTDTQYF TGTGCCAGCAGTGAACTCTCGTGGGGACTAGCGGACACAGATACGCAGTATTTT
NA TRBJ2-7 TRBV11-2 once CASSFSGHYEQYF TGTGCCAGCAGCTTCTCAGGCCACTACGAGCAGTACTTC
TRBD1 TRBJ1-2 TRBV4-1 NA CASSQEAATGRDTF TGCGCCAGCAGCCAAGAGGCCGCGACAGGGCGCGACACCTTC
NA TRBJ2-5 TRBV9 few CASSARRGETQYF TGTGCCAGCAGCGCCCGCCGGGGGGAGACCCAGTACTTC
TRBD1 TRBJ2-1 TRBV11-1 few CASSPGTGAYNEQFF TGTGCCAGCAGCCCCGGGACAGGGGCATACAATGAGCAGTTCTTC
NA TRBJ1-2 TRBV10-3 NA CAISGAGANYGYTF TGTGCCATCAGTGGTGCCGGCGCCAACTATGGCTACACCTTC